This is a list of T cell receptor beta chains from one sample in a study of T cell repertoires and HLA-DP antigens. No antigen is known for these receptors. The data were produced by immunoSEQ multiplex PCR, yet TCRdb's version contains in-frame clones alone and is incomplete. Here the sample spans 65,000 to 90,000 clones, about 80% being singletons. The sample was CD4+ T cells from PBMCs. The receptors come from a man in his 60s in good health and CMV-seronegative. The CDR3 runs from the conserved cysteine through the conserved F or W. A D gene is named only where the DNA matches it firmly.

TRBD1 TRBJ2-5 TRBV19 CASSTQGAFGETQYF
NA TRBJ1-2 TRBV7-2 CASSPVVDNYGYTF
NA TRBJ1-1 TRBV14 CASSQDGLTEAFF
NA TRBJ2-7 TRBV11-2 CASSLGFYEQYF
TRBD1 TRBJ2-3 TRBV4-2 CASSHATGFTDTQYF
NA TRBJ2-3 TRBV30 CAWSVSAQSSTDTQYF
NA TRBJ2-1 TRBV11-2 CACGQGLTSSPYNEQFF
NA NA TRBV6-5 CASSYHREQYF
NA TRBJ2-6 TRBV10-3 CAISAGTGANVLTF
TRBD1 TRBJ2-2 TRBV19 CASTRQGPNTGELFF
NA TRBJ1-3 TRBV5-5 CASSPQTSGNTIYF
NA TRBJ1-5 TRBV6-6 CASSLSNQPQHF
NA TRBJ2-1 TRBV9 CASSVAARTPEQFF
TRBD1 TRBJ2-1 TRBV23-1 CASPNRGTGGHDEQFF
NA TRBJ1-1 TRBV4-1 CASMGGTGTEAFF
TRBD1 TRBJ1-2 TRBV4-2 CASSQTGQGAGGYTF
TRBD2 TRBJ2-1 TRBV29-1 CSVEVKLASGRALNEQFF
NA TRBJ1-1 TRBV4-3 CASSQSRVTEAFF
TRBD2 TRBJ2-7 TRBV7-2 CASSPRLAGGPRSYEQYF
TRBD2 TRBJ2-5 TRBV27 CASSIRLAGGGETQYF
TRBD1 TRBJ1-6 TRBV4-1 CASSQDQGTGGRYNSPLHF
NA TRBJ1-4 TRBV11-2 CASSLGQGIGEKLFF
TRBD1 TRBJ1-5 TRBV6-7 CASRRTGGVGGNNQPQHF
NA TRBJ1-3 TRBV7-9 CASSLASAFSGNTIYF
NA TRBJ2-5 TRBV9 CASSLGGAGFQETQYF
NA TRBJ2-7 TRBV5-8 CASSLAGWASYEQYF
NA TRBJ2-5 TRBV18 CASTPVEAETQYF
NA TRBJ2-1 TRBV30 CAWRSLIPYNEQFF
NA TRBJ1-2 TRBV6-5 CASSYRGRASYGYTF
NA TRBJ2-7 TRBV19 CASSITAGEQYF
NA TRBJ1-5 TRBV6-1 CASSEPGLRLDQPQHF
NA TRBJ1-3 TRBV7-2 CASSRRGPSGNTIYF
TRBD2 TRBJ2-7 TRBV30 CAWAPSGGGYEQYF
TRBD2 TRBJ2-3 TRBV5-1 CASSFGLAGVTDTQYF
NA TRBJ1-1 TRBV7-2 CASSSVRGTEAFF
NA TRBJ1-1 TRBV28 CASSANYGAFF
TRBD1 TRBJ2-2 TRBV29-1 CSGLDRADTGELFF
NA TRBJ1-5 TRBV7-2 CASTFGGTNQPQHF
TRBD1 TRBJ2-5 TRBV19 CASSPRTGGTLETQYF
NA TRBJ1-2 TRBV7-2 CASSLEWRTGGYTF
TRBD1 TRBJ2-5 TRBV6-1 CASSENTGVGETQYF
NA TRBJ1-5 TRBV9 CASSVGELGPSQPQHF
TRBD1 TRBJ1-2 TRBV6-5 CASSYHDRGGYGYTF
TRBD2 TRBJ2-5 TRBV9 CASSVRGAGESETQYF
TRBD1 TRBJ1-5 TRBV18 CASSPEEQGQGGPQHF
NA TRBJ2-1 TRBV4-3 CASSQEPKGDKKFF
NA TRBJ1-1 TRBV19 CATNKGTEAFF
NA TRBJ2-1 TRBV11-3 CASSPAGAAGEQFF
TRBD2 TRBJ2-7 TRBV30 CAWSVSQGGYEQYF
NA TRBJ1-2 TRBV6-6 CASTTNSGNYGYTF
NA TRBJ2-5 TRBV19 CASTSSGGHETQYF
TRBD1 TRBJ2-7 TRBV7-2 CASSAGTGGAGEQYF
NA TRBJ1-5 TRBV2 CASSVGPAGQPQHF
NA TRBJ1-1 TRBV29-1 CSVERGNGNTEAFF
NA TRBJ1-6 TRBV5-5 CASSPSRTGLSPLHF
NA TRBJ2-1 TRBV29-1 CSVVFGGSFDKFF